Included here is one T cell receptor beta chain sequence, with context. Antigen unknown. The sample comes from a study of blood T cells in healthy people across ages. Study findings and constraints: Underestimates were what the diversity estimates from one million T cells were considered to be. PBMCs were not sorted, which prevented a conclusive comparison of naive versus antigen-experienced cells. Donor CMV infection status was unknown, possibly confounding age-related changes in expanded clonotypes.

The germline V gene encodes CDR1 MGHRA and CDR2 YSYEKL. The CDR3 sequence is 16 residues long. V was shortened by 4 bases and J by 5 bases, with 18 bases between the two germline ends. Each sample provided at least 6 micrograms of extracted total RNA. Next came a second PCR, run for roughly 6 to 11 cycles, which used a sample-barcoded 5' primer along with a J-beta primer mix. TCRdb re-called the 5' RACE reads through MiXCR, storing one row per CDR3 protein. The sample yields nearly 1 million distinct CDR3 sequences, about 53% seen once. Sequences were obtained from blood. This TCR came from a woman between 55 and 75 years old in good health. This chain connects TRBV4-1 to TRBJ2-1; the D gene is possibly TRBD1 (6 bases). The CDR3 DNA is TGCGCCAGCAGCCCGTTCAGGGGCCCCCCCGACAATGAGCAGTTCTTC. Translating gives CASSPFRGPPDNEQFF.